A single sample is the source of the 21 T cell receptor beta chains below, sequenced in a study of T-cell memory formation after mild COVID-19. TCRdb passed the 5' RACE reads through MiXCR, listing each CDR3 protein once. Of roughly 450,000 distinct CDR3 sequences listed, 15% to 20% were seen once; the top ten hold approximately 13%. The material sequenced was PBMCs or a T cell subset sorted from them (not recorded which). Source of these receptors: an adult woman who had mild COVID-19 (a few samples of this study predate the infection). Cell type and time point are not known.

The genes are TRBV18 and TRBJ1-1; D unclear. The CDR3 length is 14 residues. Looked up from germline, CDR1 is KGHSH and CDR2 is LQKENI. V lost 2 bases to trimming and J lost 3 bases, with 10 bases between them. The CDR3 loop reads CASSPVTTYTEAFF. CDR3 sequence (DNA): TGTGCCAGCTCACCAGTGACAACCTACACTGAAGCTTTCTTT.

The chain is built from TRBV9 and TRBJ1-1; TRBD1 agrees at 9 bases. Losses at the gene ends were 2 bases for V and 0 bases for J; bases not matched to a gene: 8. This CDR3 is built from 17 residues. CDR1 is SGDLS, CDR2 YYNGEE, per germline. CDR3 residues: CASSVWDRVTVNTEAFF. The CDR3, as DNA: TGTGCCAGCAGCGTCTGGGACAGGGTTACAGTGAACACTGAAGCTTTCTTT.

The chain is built from TRBV7-9 and TRBJ2-2; D possibly corresponds to TRBD1 (5 bases). The CDR3 loop spans 15 amino acids. Trimming shortened V by 3 bases and J by 8 bases, and 16 bases separated the two germline ends. Germline-derived CDR1 and CDR2 are SEHNR and FQNEAQ (reference sequence). CDR3 DNA: TGTGCCAGCAGCTTTCCAGGGCCCCAACAAGGGGAGCTGTTTTTT. This gives the protein CASSFPGPQQGELFF.

The chain is built from TRBV6-5 and TRBJ2-3; 11 bases align to TRBD2. V gave up 0 bases and J gave up 3 bases; unmatched junction bases: 5. Germline V lookup: CDR1 MNHEY, CDR2 SVGAGI. The CDR3 length is 17 residues. CDR3 DNA: TGTGCCAGCAGTTACTCGGCTAGCGGGAGGTGGACAGATACGCAGTATTTT. This sequence encodes CASSYSASGRWTDTQYF.

A remark on this clonotype: An end of the junction does not agree with germline; a read error may underlie this. The genes are TRBV12-3 or TRBV12-4 and TRBJ2-3, with 7 bases identical to TRBD2. CDR3 length equals 15 residues. The CDR3 DNA reads TGTGACAGCACCTTATGGGGGGGAGGAACAGATACGCAGTATTTT. Translating it yields CDSTLWGGGTDTQYF.

The rearrangement links TRBV6-5 to TRBJ1-1; D not resolved. V dropped 6 bases and J dropped 0 bases, with 14 bases sitting between them. The CDR3 consists of 15 residues. Germline assignment: CDR1 MNHEY and CDR2 SVGAGI. The CDR3 reads CASSWERAVNTEAFF. CDR3 sequence (DNA): TGTGCCAGCAGCTGGGAAAGGGCCGTGAACACTGAAGCTTTCTTT.

In this sample, this clonotype turned up a few times. V gene TRBV5-1 combines with J gene TRBJ2-1, with TRBD1 matching over 8 bases. Trimming cost V 3 bases and J 0 bases; bases outside gene matches: 8. CDR1 is SGHRS, CDR2 YFSETQ, per germline. This CDR3 comprises 17 residues. The CDR3 DNA follows: TGCGCCAGCAGCTCAGGGACAGGTCGCGTCTCCTACAATGAGCAGTTCTTC. Translation gives CASSSGTGRVSYNEQFF.

V gene TRBV12-3 or TRBV12-4 combines with J gene TRBJ2-7, with 10 bases lining up with TRBD1. The V segment lost 9 bases and the J segment 6 bases; nucleotides outside the gene matches: 8. The CDR3 runs 13 residues. Here the CDR3 DNA reads TGTGCCAGTACCGGGACAGGGGAGACCGAGCAGTACTTC. Amino acids: CASTGTGETEQYF.

This chain joins TRBV6-5 and TRBJ2-1; no reliable D call. Germline assignment: CDR1 MNHEY and CDR2 SVGAGI. This CDR3 spans 15 amino acids. V was clipped by 7 bases and J by 5 bases, with 18 bases between them. CDR3 nucleotide sequence: TGTGCCAGCACCCCTGCGTCCGCCGGGCACAATGAGCAGTTCTTC. Protein product: CASTPASAGHNEQFF.

This clonotype was detected only a few times. V usage is TRBV7-6 and J usage is TRBJ2-7; the match to TRBD2 covers 7 bases. V lost 5 bases, J lost 3 bases, and 16 bases stayed unmatched. Germline CDR1 is SGHVS and CDR2 is FNYEAQ. The CDR3 is 17 amino acids. CDR3 region: CASSPRLASLGFYEQYF. CDR3 DNA sequence: TGTGCCAGCAGCCCCCGACTAGCAAGTCTGGGCTTCTACGAGCAGTACTTC.

This clonotype was counted a few times. CDR3 sequence (DNA): TGTGCCAGCAGCTTAGAGACAGGGTCGAGAAATGAGCAGTTCTTC. It encodes CASSLETGSRNEQFF. The gene calls are TRBV7-2 and TRBJ2-1; TRBD1 matches at 7 bases. Trimming at V came to 1 base and at J to 7 bases, leaving 7 bases not matched to a gene. Germline V gives CDR1 SGHTA, CDR2 FQGNSA. The CDR3 runs to 15 residues.

The chain recombines TRBV29-1 with TRBJ2-2; TRBD1 matches 8 bases. The CDR3 is made up of 17 amino acids. J was trimmed by 0 bases and V by 3 bases; bases with no gene match: 9. Germline V gene lookup returns CDR1 SQVTM and CDR2 ANQGSEA. The chain's CDR3 is CSVEGPRDRPNTGELFF. DNA of the CDR3: TGCAGCGTTGAGGGCCCCCGGGACAGGCCGAACACCGGGGAGCTGTTTTTT.

This clonotype showed up just a few times. As DNA, the CDR3 is TGCAGTGCTACCCTGACCGGGACAGGGGCCTACGAGCAGTACTTC. It codes for CSATLTGTGAYEQYF. The chain has TRBV20-1 and TRBJ2-7; 10 nucleotides align to TRBD1. CDR3 size: 15 residues. J was trimmed by 2 bases and V by 4 bases; bases with no gene match: 8. Germline values: CDR1 DFQATT, CDR2 SNEGSKA (reference sequence).

J is TRBJ2-1 and V is TRBV20-1; D possibly corresponds to TRBD2 (6 bases). Trimming removed 1 base at V and 2 bases at J, with 15 bases between. The CDR3 is 16 amino acids. From germline, CDR1 is DFQATT and CDR2 SNEGSKA (reference sequence). CDR3 region: CSARGPRGGAYNEQFF. The CDR3 nucleotides read TGCAGTGCTAGAGGTCCCCGGGGCGGGGCCTACAATGAGCAGTTCTTC.

The chain recombines TRBV2 with TRBJ2-1; D may correspond to TRBD1 or TRBD2 (5 bases each). Germline lookup yields CDR1 SNHLY and CDR2 FYNNEI. This CDR3 is 13 amino acids long. With 8 bases removed from V and 6 bases from J, the gap between germline ends came to 14 bases. The CDR3 loop reads CASSVGEFNEQFF. The CDR3 nucleotides are TGTGCCAGCTCAGTGGGGGAGTTCAATGAGCAGTTCTTC.

This clonotype has more than one count but fewer than ten. The chain is built from TRBV4-3 and TRBJ2-1, with 9 bases identical to TRBD2. Germline CDR1 is LGHNA and CDR2 is YSLEER. The CDR3 length is 18 residues. The ends lost 0 bases at V and 0 bases at J; junction bases unmatched: 6. Written as DNA, the CDR3 is TGCGCCAGCAGCCAAGATCCCCAACTAGCGGGCTCCTACAATGAGCAGTTCTTC. Encoded protein: CASSQDPQLAGSYNEQFF.

The chain's CDR3 is CASSAHRGRFGGYTF. The CDR3, as DNA: TGTGCCAGCAGTGCACACAGGGGGCGCTTCGGTGGCTACACCTTC. This chain joins TRBV27 and TRBJ1-2; 9 bases map to TRBD1. Trimming cost V 5 bases and J 7 bases; bases outside gene matches: 11. The CDR3 extends over 15 amino acids. Germline V lookup: CDR1 MNHEY, CDR2 SMNVEV (reference sequence).

This chain joins TRBV6-2 or TRBV6-3 and TRBJ2-5; D may match TRBD1 or TRBD2 (6 bases each). CDR3 size: 15 residues. CDR1 MNHEY and CDR2 SVGEGT come from the germline V gene. V lost 2 bases and J 5 bases, leaving 15 bases between the germline ends. The CDR3 coding sequence is TGTGCCAGCAGTTACGGCGGGATTAGGGGGGAGACCCAGTACTTC. The encoded protein is CASSYGGIRGETQYF.

This rearrangement joins TRBV6-5 to TRBJ2-3; 11 nucleotides agree with TRBD2. CDR3 length: 16 residues. CDR1 and CDR2 (germline): MNHEY, SVGAGI. V was pared by 6 bases and J by 3 bases, with 8 bases of the junction left unmatched. Here the CDR3 DNA reads TGTGCCAGCAGCTTAGCGGGGGGGCCTAGTACAGATACGCAGTATTTT. Its protein is CASSLAGGPSTDTQYF.

This clonotype was recorded a few times. The V and J genes are TRBV7-3 and TRBJ1-1, with unresolved D. Germline V CDR1 and CDR2: SGHTA, FQGTGA. The CDR3 covers 13 residues. Deletions cut 2 bases from V and 4 bases from J, with 8 bases between. As DNA, the CDR3 is TGTGCCAGCAGCTTATCATTAAGCACTGAAGCTTTCTTT. As protein: CASSLSLSTEAFF.

Concerning this clonotype: The junction differs from germline at one of its ends, possibly a read error. This chain links TRBV5-1 with TRBJ2-2; 7 positions match TRBD2. Germline-derived CDR1 and CDR2 are SGHRS and YFSETQ. The CDR3 covers 16 residues. CDR3 residues: CASSSPGGSVTVELFF. CDR3 coding DNA: TGCGCCAGCAGCTCCCCTGGCGGGAGCGTCACCGTGGAGCTGTTTTTT.